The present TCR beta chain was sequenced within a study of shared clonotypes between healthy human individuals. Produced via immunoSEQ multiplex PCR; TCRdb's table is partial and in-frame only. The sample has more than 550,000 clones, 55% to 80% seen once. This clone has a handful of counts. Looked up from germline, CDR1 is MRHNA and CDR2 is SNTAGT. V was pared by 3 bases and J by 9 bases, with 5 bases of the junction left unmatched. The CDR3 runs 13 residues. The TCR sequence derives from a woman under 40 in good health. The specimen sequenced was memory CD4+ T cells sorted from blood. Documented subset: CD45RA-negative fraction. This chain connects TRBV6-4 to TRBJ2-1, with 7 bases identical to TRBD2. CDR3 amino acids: CASSEYSSGEQFF. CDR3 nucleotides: TGTGCCAGCAGTGAATATTCTAGCGGTGAGCAGTTCTTC.